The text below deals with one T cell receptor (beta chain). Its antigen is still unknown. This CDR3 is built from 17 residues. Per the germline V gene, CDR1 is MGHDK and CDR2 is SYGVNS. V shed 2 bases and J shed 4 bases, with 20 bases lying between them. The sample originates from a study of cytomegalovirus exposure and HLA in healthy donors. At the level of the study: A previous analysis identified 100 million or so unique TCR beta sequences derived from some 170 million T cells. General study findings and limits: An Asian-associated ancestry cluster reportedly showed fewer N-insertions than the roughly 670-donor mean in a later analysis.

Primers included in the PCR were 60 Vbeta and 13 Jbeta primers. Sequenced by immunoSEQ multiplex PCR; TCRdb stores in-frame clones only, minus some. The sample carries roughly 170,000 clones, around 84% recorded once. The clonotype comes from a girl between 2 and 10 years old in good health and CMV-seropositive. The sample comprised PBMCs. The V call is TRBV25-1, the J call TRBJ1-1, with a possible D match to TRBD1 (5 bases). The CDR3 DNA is TGTGCCAGCAGTGAAGGGGGGGGGATGGTTTTCCGCACTGAAGCTTTCTTT. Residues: CASSEGGGMVFRTEAFF.